This T cell receptor (beta chain) appears in the sequencing data of a study of T cell responses to AZD1222 COVID-19 vaccine. Trimming left V 1 base short and J 5 bases short, with 11 bases between. CDR3 size: 14 residues. Germline CDR1 and CDR2: SGHVS and FNYEAQ. Broader study findings: Spike-specific TCRs gained breadth and depth after people received two AZD1222 doses. Spike-wide coverage was observed for vaccine-associated CD4 TCRs, with dominant responses at 160-218 and 743-854.

Produced via immunoSEQ multiplex PCR; TCRdb's table is partial and in-frame only. The table shows 75,000 to 85,000 clones, with over 85% occurring only once. Details on this clone: The antigen is not known.

This clonotype was obtained from an adult in good health. Sample: peripheral blood, taken on day 0 of AZD1222 vaccination. This chain uses TRBV7-6 with TRBJ2-5; D is unclear. The CDR3 reads CASSLGTVEETQYF. The DNA for the CDR3 is TGTGCCAGCAGCTTAGGTACGGTTGAGGAGACCCAGTACTTC. The full variable domain, rest sourced from reference TRBV7-6 and TRBJ2-5, is GAGVSQSPRYKVTKRGQDVALRCDPISGHVSLYWYRQALGQGPEFLTYFNYEAQQDKSGLPNDRFSAERPEGSISTLTIQRTEQRDSAMYRCASSLGTVEETQYFGPGTRLLVL.